Below, 27 T cell receptor beta chains from the same sample are listed, as sequenced in a study of T cell changes during pregnancy in multiple sclerosis. Measured with immunoSEQ multiplex PCR; TCRdb has only the in-frame clones, and not every one. The profile shows around 72,000 clones, about nine tenths of them singletons. The sample consisted of CD4+ T cells from peripheral blood mononuclear cells, taken before pregnancy. The origin of the receptors is a female donor with multiple sclerosis, enrolled in a pregnancy study.

The chain carries TRBV7-9 and TRBJ2-2; 10 nucleotides match TRBD2. V gave up 3 bases and J gave up 6 bases; unmatched junction bases: 10. This CDR3 has 17 residues. Germline CDR1 reads SEHNR; CDR2 reads FQNEAQ (reference sequence). The CDR3 reads CASSFPGAGGPPGELFF. CDR3 DNA: TGTGCCAGCAGCTTTCCGGGAGCGGGAGGGCCCCCCGGGGAGCTGTTTTTT. The entire variable domain, with the rest obtained from reference TRBV7-9 and TRBJ2-2, is as follows: DTGVSQNPRHKITKRGQNVTFRCDPISEHNRLYWYRQTLGQGPEFLTYFQNEAQLEKSRLLSDRFSAERPKGSFSTLEIQRTEQGDSAMYLCASSFPGAGGPPGELFFGEGSRLTVL.

The J gene is TRBJ2-7, the V gene TRBV7-9, with 7 bases matching TRBD1. V lost 5 bases and J lost 2; bases outside the gene matches: 12. The germline CDR1 and CDR2 sequences are SEHNR and FQNEAQ (reference sequence). This CDR3 is 16 amino acids long. CDR3 coding DNA: TGTGCCAGCAGCCGATTAGAAGCCCAGGGGGCCTACGAGCAGTACTTC. Its translation is CASSRLEAQGAYEQYF.

Only one count was recorded for this clone. The rearrangement uses TRBV7-2 and TRBJ2-7; 10 bases are shared with TRBD2. Germline trimming cut 6 bases from V and 5 bases from J; bases unmatched to any gene: 4. The CDR3 extends over 13 amino acids. Germline loops: CDR1 SGHTA, CDR2 FQGNSA. CDR3 amino acids: CASRSGGAHEQYF. CDR3 sequence (DNA): TGTGCCAGCAGAAGCGGGGGGGCCCACGAGCAGTACTTC.

The chain uses TRBV28 and TRBJ1-2; 7 bases map to TRBD1. After removal of 5 bases from V and 7 bases from J, the junction contained 13 bases not matched to a gene. The CDR3 totals 15 residues. Germline V gene data show CDR1 as MDHEN and CDR2 as SYDVKM. The CDR3 spells CASSLEQGPRGGYTF. The CDR3 region has the DNA TGTGCCAGCAGTCTAGAACAGGGGCCTCGGGGTGGCTACACCTTC.

V is TRBV2 and J is TRBJ2-5; 8 nucleotides align to TRBD1. The CDR3 has 16 amino acids. Germline V gives CDR1 SNHLY, CDR2 FYNNEI. J was trimmed by 0 bases and V by 5 bases; bases with no gene match: 8. CDR3 DNA sequence: TGTGCCAGCAGTTCAACCGGGACAGGCGACCAAGAGACCCAGTACTTC. Its translation: CASSSTGTGDQETQYF.

The CDR3: CAWNTGVYDNEQFF. For the CDR3, the DNA is TGTGCCTGGAATACGGGGGTCTATGACAATGAGCAGTTCTTC. The chain couples TRBV30 to TRBJ2-1, with D perhaps TRBD2 (6 bases). The V end was cut by 4 bases, the J end by 5 bases, with 15 bases between. From germline, CDR1 is GTSNPN and CDR2 SVGIG (reference sequence). The CDR3 is 14 residues long.

V is TRBV7-3 and J is TRBJ2-5, with no clear D. The germline V gene has CDR1 SGHTA and CDR2 FQGTGA. The CDR3 is 14 amino acids. Trimming stripped 5 bases from V and 7 bases from J, with 17 bases between. The CDR3 DNA is TGTGCCAGCAGCCCTACTTTAGCCGGCGGGACCCAGTACTTC. This gives the protein CASSPTLAGGTQYF.

The chain combines TRBV10-3 with TRBJ2-2; 10 bases line up with TRBD1. CDR1 ENHRY and CDR2 SYGVKD come from the germline V gene. The CDR3 length is 19 residues. Germline trimming cut 10 bases from V and 6 bases from J; bases unmatched to any gene: 23. The CDR3 region is CATRGDRGIRASNAGELFF. The CDR3 DNA is TGTGCCACTCGCGGGGACAGGGGTATCCGAGCGTCCAACGCCGGGGAGCTGTTTTTT.

V is TRBV9 and J is TRBJ1-2; D not resolved. The V end was cut by 2 bases, the J end by 0 bases, with 11 bases between. There are 15 residues in the CDR3. Germline CDR1 reads SGDLS; CDR2 reads YYNGEE. Here the CDR3 DNA reads TGTGCCAGCAGCGTCCGCACCGTAGCTAACTATGGCTACACCTTC. Translating it yields CASSVRTVANYGYTF.

V usage is TRBV4-1 and J usage is TRBJ2-7; D gene uncertain. The germline V gene encodes CDR1 MGHRA and CDR2 YSYEKL. There are 13 residues in the CDR3. Trimming stripped 4 bases from V and 2 bases from J, with 9 bases between. In nucleotides, the CDR3 is TGCGCCAGCAGCCTGACTGGCGCCTACGAGCAGTACTTC. It translates to CASSLTGAYEQYF.

The chain joins TRBV28 to TRBJ2-7; D possibly corresponds to TRBD1 (8 bases). Trimming shortened V by 5 bases and J by 6 bases, and 20 bases separated the two germline ends. This CDR3 has 15 amino acids. CDR1 is MDHEN and CDR2 is SYDVKM in the germline V gene. The CDR3 protein is CASSHPDREGLEQYF. In nucleotides, the CDR3 is TGTGCCAGCAGTCACCCGGACAGGGAGGGGCTCGAGCAGTACTTC.

This clone has a single count. The rearrangement links TRBV14 to TRBJ2-7; 14 bases are shared with TRBD2. The J segment lost 7 bases and the V segment lost 2 bases, leaving 4 bases of the junction unmatched. The CDR3 consists of 15 residues. CDR1 is SGHDN, CDR2 FVKESK, per germline. The CDR3 loop reads CASSQYGLAGGEQYF. CDR3 bases: TGTGCCAGCAGCCAATATGGACTAGCGGGAGGAGAGCAGTACTTC.

The chain is built from TRBV7-2 and TRBJ2-6; D is perhaps TRBD1 (6 bases). The CDR3 is made up of 15 amino acids. Germline CDR1 SGHTA, CDR2 FQGNSA. V was pared by 2 bases and J by 2 bases, with 7 bases between. CDR3 bases: TGTGCCAGCAGCTTACAGGGGCCTGGGGCCAACGTCCTGACTTTC. Translating gives CASSLQGPGANVLTF.

The chain employs TRBV18 and TRBJ1-4; D may be TRBD1 (6 bases). Germline CDR1 KGHSH, CDR2 LQKENI. The CDR3 is 13 residues long. V dropped 4 bases and J dropped 7 bases, with 10 bases sitting between them. CDR3 loop: CASSLGQSEKLFF. The CDR3 nucleotides read TGTGCCAGCTCACTAGGACAGTCTGAAAAACTGTTTTTT.

The CDR3 region is CASSWSTRGYGYTF. For the CDR3, the DNA is TGTGCCAGCAGTTGGTCTACTCGCGGCTATGGCTACACCTTC. The chain carries TRBV28 and TRBJ1-2; D call uncertain. The CDR3 has 14 amino acids. The germline V and J ends were trimmed by 4 bases and 4 bases, with 13 bases remaining between them. Germline assignment: CDR1 MDHEN and CDR2 SYDVKM.

The chain has TRBV30 and TRBJ2-3; 10 bases are shared with TRBD2. The CDR3 consists of 15 residues. The germline V gene encodes CDR1 GTSNPN and CDR2 SVGIG (reference sequence). Unmatched junction bases numbered 5, after V lost 4 bases and J lost 1 base. This CDR3 reads CAWNERGGRTDTQYF. The CDR3 coding sequence is TGTGCCTGGAATGAGCGGGGGGGCCGCACAGATACGCAGTATTTT.

The chain combines TRBV6-5 with TRBJ1-4; D is uncertain. The V gene's germline CDR1 is MNHEY and CDR2 SVGAGI. The CDR3 extends over 16 amino acids. V was trimmed by 0 bases and J by 0 bases, leaving 8 bases between them. This chain's CDR3 is CASSYSGASTNEKLFF. The CDR3 bases are TGTGCCAGCAGTTACTCCGGTGCGTCAACTAATGAAAAACTGTTTTTT.

This chain uses TRBV15 with TRBJ1-5; the D gene is possibly TRBD1 (6 bases). This CDR3 contains 16 residues. Germline CDR1 reads LNHNV; CDR2 reads YYDKDF (reference sequence). V lost 1 base, J lost 0 bases, and 10 bases lay in between. The CDR3 region is CATSRGQENSNQPQHF. CDR3 sequence (DNA): TGTGCCACCAGCAGAGGACAGGAGAATAGCAATCAGCCCCAGCATTTT.

The gene calls are TRBV27 and TRBJ1-2; D remains unclear. Germline V gene lookup returns CDR1 MNHEY and CDR2 SMNVEV (reference sequence). The CDR3 is 15 residues long. V dropped 0 bases and J dropped 0 bases, with 8 bases sitting between them. The DNA for the CDR3 is TGTGCCAGCAGTTTATCGAGGCTCCCTAACTATGGCTACACCTTC. Its protein is CASSLSRLPNYGYTF.

V and J are TRBV6-4 and TRBJ1-6; 7 nucleotides match TRBD1. Germline V lookup: CDR1 MRHNA, CDR2 SNTAGT. This CDR3 spans 14 amino acids. V lost 5 bases, J lost 9 bases, and 7 bases stayed unmatched. Here the CDR3 DNA reads TGTGCCAGCAGTCCGACAGGGTTGGGTTCACCCCTCCACTTT. It specifies CASSPTGLGSPLHF.

The chain recombines TRBV2 with TRBJ2-1, with TRBD2 matching 10 bases. The trim removed 6 bases at V and 8 bases at J, leaving 1 base unmatched. This CDR3 is 12 amino acids long. Germline CDR1 SNHLY, CDR2 FYNNEI. CDR3 DNA: TGTGCCAGCAGGCTAGCGGGAGATGAGCAGTTCTTC. This translates into CASRLAGDEQFF.

The gene calls are TRBV29-1 and TRBJ2-5; 10 bases agree with TRBD2. The CDR3 sequence is 17 residues long. V was pared by 4 bases and J by 7 bases, with 18 bases of the junction left unmatched. The germline CDR1 and CDR2 sequences are SQVTM and ANQGSEA. CDR3 amino acids: CSVANLAGGSSSPTQYF. The CDR3 DNA sequence: TGCAGCGTTGCCAATTTAGCGGGAGGTTCGTCGTCACCGACCCAGTACTTC.

This sequence joins TRBV19 and TRBJ2-7, with D perhaps TRBD2 (6 bases). This CDR3 spans 14 amino acids. The germline CDR1 and CDR2 sequences are LNHDA and SQIVND (reference sequence). Trimming removed 3 bases from V and 3 bases from J, with 12 bases in between. The CDR3 sequence is CASSITGLLYEQYF. The DNA of the CDR3 is TGTGCCAGTAGTATCACTGGACTACTCTACGAGCAGTACTTC.

The chain joins TRBV28 to TRBJ2-5, with 10 bases aligning to TRBD1. The CDR3 contains 15 residues. Germline loops: CDR1 MDHEN, CDR2 SYDVKM. V lost 6 bases and J lost 5; bases outside the gene matches: 9. The CDR3: CASSLDRGESETQYF. CDR3 nucleotide sequence: TGTGCCAGCAGCTTGGACAGGGGGGAGTCGGAGACCCAGTACTTC.

This chain connects TRBV30 to TRBJ1-6; 10 bases map to TRBD1. There are 15 residues in the CDR3. V was pared by 0 bases and J by 8 bases, with 4 bases of the junction left unmatched. Germline V gives CDR1 GTSNPN, CDR2 SVGIG (reference sequence). CDR3 sequence (DNA): TGTGCCTGGAGTGTAAATGGACAGGGGGATTCACCCCTCCACTTT. Its translation is CAWSVNGQGDSPLHF.

V gene TRBV5-4 combines with J gene TRBJ2-7; possible D gene TRBD2, 5 bases. V lost 4 bases, J lost 3 bases, and 11 bases lay in between. CDR1 is SGHNT, CDR2 YYREEE, per germline (reference sequence). There are 13 residues in the CDR3. CDR3 in DNA: TGTGCCAGCAGCCACGGACTGAGCTACGAGCAGTACTTC. Its protein product is CASSHGLSYEQYF.

The chain carries TRBV2 and TRBJ1-5; D is unclear. Germline lookup yields CDR1 SNHLY and CDR2 FYNNEI. V lost 3 bases and J 4 bases, leaving 10 bases between the germline ends. CDR3 size: 14 residues. CDR3 nucleotides: TGTGCCAGCAGTGACCACAGCTTTAATCAGCCCCAGCATTTT. This codes for CASSDHSFNQPQHF.